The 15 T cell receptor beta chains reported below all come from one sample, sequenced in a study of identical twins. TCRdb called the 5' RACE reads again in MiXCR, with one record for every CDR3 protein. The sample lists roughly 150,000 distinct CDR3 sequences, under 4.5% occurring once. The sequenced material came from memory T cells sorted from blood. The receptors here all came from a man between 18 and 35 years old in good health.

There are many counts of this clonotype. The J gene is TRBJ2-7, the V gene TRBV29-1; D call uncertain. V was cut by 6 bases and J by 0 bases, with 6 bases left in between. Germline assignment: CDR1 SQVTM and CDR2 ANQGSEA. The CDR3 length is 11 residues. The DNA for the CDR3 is TGCAGCGTGGCCTTCTCCTACGAGCAGTACTTC. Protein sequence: CSVAFSYEQYF.

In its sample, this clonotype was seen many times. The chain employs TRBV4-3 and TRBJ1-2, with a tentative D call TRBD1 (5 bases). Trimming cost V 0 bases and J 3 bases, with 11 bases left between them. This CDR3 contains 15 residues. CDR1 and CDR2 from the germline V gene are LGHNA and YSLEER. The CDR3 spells CASSQDRGEDYGYTF. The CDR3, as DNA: TGCGCCAGCAGCCAAGATCGGGGGGAGGACTATGGCTACACCTTC.

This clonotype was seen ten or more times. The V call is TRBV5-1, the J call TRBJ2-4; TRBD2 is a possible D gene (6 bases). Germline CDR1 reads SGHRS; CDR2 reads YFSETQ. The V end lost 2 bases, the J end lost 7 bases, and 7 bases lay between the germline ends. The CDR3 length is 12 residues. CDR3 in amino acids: CASSLGTNIQYF. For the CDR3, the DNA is TGCGCCAGCAGCTTAGGGACTAACATTCAGTACTTC.

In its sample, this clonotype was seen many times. CDR3 residues: CANKRCLGSEQYV. The DNA for the CDR3 is TGCGCCAACAAGAGGTGTTTGGGTTCGGAGCAGTACGTC. The V and J genes are TRBV5-1 and TRBJ2-7; D not certain. Germline-derived CDR1 and CDR2 are SGHRS and YFSETQ. The CDR3 loop spans 13 amino acids. The V end was cut by 9 bases, the J end by 7 bases, with 20 bases between.

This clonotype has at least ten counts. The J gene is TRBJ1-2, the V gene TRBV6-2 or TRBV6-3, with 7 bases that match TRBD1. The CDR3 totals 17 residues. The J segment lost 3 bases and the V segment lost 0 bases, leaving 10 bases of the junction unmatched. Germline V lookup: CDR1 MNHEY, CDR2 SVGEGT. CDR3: CASSYSGRGAPDYGYTF. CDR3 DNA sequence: TGTGCCAGCAGTTACTCGGGCAGGGGGGCGCCGGACTATGGCTACACCTTC.

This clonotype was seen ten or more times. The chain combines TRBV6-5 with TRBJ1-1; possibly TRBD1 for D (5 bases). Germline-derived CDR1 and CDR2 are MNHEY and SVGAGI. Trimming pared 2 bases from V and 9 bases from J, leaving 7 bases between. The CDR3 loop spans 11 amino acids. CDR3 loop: CASSYGGKAFF. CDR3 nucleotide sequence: TGTGCCAGCAGTTACGGGGGAAAAGCTTTCTTT.

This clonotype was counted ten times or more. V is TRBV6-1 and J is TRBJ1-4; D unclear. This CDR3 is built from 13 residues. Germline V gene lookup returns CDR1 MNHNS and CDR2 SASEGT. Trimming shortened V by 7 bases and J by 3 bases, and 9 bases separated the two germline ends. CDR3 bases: TGTGCCAGCACAAGGCAGTCTAATGAAAAACTGTTTTTT. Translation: CASTRQSNEKLFF.

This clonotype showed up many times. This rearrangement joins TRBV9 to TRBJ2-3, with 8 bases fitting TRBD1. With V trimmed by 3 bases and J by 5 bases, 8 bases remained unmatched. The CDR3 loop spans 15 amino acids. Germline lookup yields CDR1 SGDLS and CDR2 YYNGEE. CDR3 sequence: CASSEVDRVEDTQYF. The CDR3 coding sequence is TGTGCCAGCAGCGAAGTGGACAGGGTAGAAGATACGCAGTATTTT.

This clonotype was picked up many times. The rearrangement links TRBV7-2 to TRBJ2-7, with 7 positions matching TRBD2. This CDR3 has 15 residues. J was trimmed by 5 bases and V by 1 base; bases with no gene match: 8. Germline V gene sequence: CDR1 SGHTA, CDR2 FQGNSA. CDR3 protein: CASSLGPKRENEQYF. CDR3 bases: TGTGCCAGCAGCTTAGGCCCCAAGCGGGAAAACGAGCAGTACTTC.

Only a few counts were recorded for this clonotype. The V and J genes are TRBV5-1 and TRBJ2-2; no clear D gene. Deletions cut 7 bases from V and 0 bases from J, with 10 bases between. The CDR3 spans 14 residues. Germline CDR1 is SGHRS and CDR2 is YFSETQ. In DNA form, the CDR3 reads TGCGCCAGCCGCGAGAGAGCGAACACCGGGGAGCTGTTTTTT. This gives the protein CASRERANTGELFF.

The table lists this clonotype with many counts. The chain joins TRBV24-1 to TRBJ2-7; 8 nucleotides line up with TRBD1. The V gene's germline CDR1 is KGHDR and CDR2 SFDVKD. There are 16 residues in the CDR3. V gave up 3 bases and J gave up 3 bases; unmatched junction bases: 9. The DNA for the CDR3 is TGTGCCACCAGTGATGCGGACAGGGTTCCAATCTACGAGCAGTACGTC. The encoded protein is CATSDADRVPIYEQYV.

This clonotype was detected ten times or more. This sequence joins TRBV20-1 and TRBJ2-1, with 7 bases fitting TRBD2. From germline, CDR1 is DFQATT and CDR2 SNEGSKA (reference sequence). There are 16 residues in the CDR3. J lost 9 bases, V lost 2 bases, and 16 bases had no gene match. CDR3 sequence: CSARSDRTRFEVEQFF. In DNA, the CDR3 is TGCAGTGCTAGATCGGATCGGACTAGGTTTGAGGTTGAGCAGTTCTTC.

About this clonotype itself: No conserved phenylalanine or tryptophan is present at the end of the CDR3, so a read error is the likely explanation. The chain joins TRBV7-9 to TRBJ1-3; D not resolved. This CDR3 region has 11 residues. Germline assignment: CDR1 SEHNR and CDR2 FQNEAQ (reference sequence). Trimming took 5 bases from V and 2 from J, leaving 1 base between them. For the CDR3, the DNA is TGTGCCAGCAGCCCTGGAAACACCATATATGTT. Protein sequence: CASSPGNTIYV.

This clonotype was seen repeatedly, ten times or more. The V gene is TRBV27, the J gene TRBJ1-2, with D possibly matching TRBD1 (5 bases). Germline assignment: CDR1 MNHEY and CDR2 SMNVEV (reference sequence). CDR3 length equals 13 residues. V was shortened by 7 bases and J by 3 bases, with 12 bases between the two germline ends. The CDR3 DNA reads TGTGCCAGCACCCGCGCAGGGCACTATGGCTACACCTTC. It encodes CASTRAGHYGYTF.

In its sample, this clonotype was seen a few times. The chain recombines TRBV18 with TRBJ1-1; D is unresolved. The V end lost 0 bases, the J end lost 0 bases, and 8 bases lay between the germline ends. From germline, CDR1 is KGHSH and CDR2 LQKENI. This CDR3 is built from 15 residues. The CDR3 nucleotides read TGTGCCAGCTCACCACCCGACGGGATGAACACTGAAGCTTTCTTT. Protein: CASSPPDGMNTEAFF. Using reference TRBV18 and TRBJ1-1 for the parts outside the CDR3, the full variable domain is NAGVMQNPRHLVRRRGQEARLRCSPMKGHSHVYWYRQLPEEGLKFMVYLQKENIIDESGMPKERFSAEFPKEGPSILRIQQVVRGDSAAYFCASSPPDGMNTEAFFGQGTRLTVV.